This T cell receptor (beta chain) was profiled in a study of T cell changes during pregnancy in multiple sclerosis. Some clones are missing from TCRdb's copy, which holds only in-frame ones; the method was immunoSEQ multiplex PCR. In the table there are over 35,000 clones, 90% to 95% of which are singletons. The CDR3 has 14 amino acids. V lost 4 bases and J lost 9, with 16 bases in between. The germline V gene has CDR1 SGHVS and CDR2 FQNEAQ. This sequence joins TRBV7-8 and TRBJ2-1; perhaps TRBD2 as D (5 bases). Source: CD4+ T cells from peripheral blood mononuclear cells, taken in the second trimester of pregnancy. This clonotype originated in a female donor in good health, enrolled as a control in a pregnancy study. The CDR3 nucleotides are TGTGCCAGCAGCTCCTCCGGGGTTCGGGGTGAGCAGTTCTTC. Protein: CASSSSGVRGEQFF.